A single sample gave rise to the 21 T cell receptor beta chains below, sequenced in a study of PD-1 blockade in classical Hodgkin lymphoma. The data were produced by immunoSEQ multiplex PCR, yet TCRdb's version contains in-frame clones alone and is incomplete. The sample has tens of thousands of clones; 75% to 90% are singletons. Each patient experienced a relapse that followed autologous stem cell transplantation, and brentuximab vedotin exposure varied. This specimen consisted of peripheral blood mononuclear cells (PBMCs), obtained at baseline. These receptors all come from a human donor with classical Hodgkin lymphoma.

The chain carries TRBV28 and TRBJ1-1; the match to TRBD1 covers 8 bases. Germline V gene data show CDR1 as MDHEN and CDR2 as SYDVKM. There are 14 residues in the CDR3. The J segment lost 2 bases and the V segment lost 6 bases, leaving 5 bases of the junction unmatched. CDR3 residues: CASSGGQGNTEAFF. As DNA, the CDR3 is TGTGCCAGCAGCGGTGGACAGGGTAACACTGAAGCTTTCTTT.

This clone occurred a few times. This chain's CDR3 is CASGLVQGQGAKNIQYF. The CDR3 DNA sequence: TGTGCTAGTGGTTTGGTACAGGGGCAGGGAGCCAAAAACATTCAGTACTTC. V is TRBV12-5 and J is TRBJ2-4; 7 nucleotides line up with TRBD1. There are 17 residues in the CDR3. CDR1 and CDR2 from the germline V gene are LGHNT and FRNRAP. The ends lost 0 bases at V and 0 bases at J; junction bases unmatched: 5.

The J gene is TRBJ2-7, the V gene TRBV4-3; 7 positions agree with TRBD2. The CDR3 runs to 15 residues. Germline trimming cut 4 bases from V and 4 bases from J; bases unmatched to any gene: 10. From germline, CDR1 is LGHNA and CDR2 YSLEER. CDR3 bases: TGCGCCAGCAGCCCCTCGGGCGGGAGCGATTACGAGCAGTACTTC. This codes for CASSPSGGSDYEQYF.

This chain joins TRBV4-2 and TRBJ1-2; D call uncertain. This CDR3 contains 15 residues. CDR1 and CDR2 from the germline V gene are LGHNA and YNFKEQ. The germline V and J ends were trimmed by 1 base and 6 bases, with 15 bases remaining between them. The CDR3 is CASSQVSLSLDGYTF. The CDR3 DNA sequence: TGTGCCAGCAGCCAAGTTAGTCTGAGCCTCGATGGCTACACCTTC.

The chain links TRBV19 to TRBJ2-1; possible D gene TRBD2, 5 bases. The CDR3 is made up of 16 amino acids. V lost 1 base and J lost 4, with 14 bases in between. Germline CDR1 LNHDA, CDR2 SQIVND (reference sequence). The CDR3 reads CASSIVGSQIYNEQFF. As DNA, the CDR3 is TGTGCCAGTAGTATAGTGGGGAGTCAGATTTACAATGAGCAGTTCTTC.

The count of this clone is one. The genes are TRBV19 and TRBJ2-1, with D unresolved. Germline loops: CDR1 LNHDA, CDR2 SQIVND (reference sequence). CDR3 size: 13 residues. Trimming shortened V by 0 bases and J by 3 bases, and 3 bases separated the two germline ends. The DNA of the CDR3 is TGTGCCAGTAGTATAGATATCTACAATGAGCAGTTCTTC. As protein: CASSIDIYNEQFF.

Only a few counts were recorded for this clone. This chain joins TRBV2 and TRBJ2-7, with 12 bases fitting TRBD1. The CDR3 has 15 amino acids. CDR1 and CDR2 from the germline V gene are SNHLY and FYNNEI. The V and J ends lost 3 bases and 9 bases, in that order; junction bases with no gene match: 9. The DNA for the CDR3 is TGTGCCAGCAGTGAGTCCGGGACAGGGGGCGGTGGGCAGTACTTC. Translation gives CASSESGTGGGGQYF.

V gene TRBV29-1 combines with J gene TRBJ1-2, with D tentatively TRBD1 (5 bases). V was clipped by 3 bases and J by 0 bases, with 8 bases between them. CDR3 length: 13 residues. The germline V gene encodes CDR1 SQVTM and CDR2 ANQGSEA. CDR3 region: CSVEGTTNYGYTF. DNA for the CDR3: TGCAGCGTTGAGGGGACCACTAACTATGGCTACACCTTC.

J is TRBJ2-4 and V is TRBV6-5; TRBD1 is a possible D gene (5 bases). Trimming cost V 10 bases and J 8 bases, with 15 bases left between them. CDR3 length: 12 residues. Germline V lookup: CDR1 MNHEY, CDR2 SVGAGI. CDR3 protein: CATGKAWDIQYF. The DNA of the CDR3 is TGTGCCACAGGGAAGGCCTGGGACATTCAGTACTTC.

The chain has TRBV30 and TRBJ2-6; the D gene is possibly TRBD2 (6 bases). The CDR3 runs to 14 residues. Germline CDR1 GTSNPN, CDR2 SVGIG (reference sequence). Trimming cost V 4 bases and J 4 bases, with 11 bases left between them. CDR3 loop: CAWTREAGANVLTF. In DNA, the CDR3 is TGTGCCTGGACCAGGGAGGCAGGGGCCAACGTCCTGACTTTC.

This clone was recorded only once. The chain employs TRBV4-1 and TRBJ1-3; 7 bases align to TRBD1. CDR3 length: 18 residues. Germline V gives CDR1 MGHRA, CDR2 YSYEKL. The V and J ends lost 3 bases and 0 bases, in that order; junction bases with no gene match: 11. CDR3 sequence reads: CASSHPSGQLRSGNTIYF. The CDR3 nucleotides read TGCGCCAGCAGCCACCCTTCGGGACAGTTGCGCTCTGGAAACACCATATATTTT.

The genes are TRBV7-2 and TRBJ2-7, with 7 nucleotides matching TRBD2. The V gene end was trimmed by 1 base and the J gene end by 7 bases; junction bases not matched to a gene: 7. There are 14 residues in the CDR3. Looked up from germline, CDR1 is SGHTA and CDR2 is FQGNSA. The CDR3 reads CASSLGGGVQEQYF. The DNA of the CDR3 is TGTGCCAGCAGCTTAGGGGGGGGTGTTCAGGAGCAGTACTTC.

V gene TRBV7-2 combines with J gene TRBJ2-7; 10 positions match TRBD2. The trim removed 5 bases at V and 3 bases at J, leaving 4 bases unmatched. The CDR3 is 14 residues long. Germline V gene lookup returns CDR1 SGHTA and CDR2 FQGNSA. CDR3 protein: CASSRASGGYEQYF. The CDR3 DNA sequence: TGTGCCAGCAGCCGAGCTAGCGGGGGCTACGAGCAGTACTTC.

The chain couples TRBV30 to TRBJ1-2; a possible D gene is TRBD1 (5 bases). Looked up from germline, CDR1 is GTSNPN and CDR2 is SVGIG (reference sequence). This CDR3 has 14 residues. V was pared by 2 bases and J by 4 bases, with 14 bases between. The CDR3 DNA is TGTGCCTGGAGTTCGCGGTGGGGCCTCTATGGCTACACCTTC. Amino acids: CAWSSRWGLYGYTF.

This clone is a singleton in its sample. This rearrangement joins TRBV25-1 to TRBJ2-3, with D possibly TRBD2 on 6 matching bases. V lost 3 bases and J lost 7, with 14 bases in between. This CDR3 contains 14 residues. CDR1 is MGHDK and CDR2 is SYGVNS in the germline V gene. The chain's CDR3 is CASSDWGGKNTQYF. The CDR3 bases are TGTGCCAGCAGTGACTGGGGAGGAAAAAATACGCAGTATTTT.

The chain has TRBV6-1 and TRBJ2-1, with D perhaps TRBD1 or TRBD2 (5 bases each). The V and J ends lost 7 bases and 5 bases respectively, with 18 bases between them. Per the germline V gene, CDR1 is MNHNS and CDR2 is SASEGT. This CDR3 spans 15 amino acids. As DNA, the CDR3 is TGTGCCAGCAATGTGGACTCGGGGCGGAACAATGAGCAGTTCTTC. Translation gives CASNVDSGRNNEQFF.

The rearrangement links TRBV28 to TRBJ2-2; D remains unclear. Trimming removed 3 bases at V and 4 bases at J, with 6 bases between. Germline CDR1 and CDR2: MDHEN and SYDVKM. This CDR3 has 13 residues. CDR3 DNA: TGTGCCAGCAGTTTGGTGGGCACCGGGGAGCTGTTTTTT. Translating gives CASSLVGTGELFF.

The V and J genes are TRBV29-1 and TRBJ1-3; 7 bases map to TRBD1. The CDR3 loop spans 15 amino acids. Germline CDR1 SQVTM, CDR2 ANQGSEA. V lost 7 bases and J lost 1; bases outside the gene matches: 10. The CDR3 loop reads CSAHRGGSSGNTIYF. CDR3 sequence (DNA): TGCAGCGCGCACAGGGGCGGGAGTTCTGGAAACACCATATATTTT.

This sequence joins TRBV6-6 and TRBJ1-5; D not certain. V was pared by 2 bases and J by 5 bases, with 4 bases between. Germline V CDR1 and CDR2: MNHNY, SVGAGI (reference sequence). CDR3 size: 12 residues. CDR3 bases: TGTGCCAGCAGTTACGGGGATCAGCCCCAGCATTTT. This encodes CASSYGDQPQHF.

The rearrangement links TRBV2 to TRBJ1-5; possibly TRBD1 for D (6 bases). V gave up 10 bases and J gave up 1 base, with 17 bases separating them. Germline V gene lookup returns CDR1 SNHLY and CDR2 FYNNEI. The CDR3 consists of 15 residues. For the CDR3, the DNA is TGTGCCACACAGCGGGAGCAGGGGAGCAATCAGCCCCAGCATTTT. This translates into CATQREQGSNQPQHF. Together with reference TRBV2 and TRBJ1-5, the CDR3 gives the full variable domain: EPEVTQTPSHQVTQMGQEVILRCVPISNHLYFYWYRQILGQKVEFLVSFYNNEISEKSEIFDDQFSVERPDGSNFTLKIRSTKLEDSAMYFCATQREQGSNQPQHFGDGTRLSIL.

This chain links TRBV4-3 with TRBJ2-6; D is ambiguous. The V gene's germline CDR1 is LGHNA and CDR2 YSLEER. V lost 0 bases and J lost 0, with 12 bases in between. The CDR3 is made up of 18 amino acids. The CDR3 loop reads CASSQEGYPYSGANVLTF. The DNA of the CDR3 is TGCGCCAGCAGCCAAGAGGGGTATCCCTACTCTGGGGCCAACGTCCTGACTTTC.